This entry lists 31 T cell receptor beta chains sequenced from one sample in a study of blood T cells in healthy people across ages. The authors ran a second PCR of 7 to 11 cycles using a sample-barcoded 5' primer and a J-beta primer mix. TCRdb reprocessed the 5' RACE reads via MiXCR and lists one record per CDR3 protein. This sample has about 1 million distinct CDR3 sequences, with approximately 25% found just once. The data also belong to a second study, concerning T cells of mothers and their children.

The sample consisted of blood. All receptors derive from a girl aged 2 to 10 in good health.

This clonotype was picked up many times. The chain links TRBV7-8 to TRBJ2-5; D is unclear. The DNA end favors TRBJ2-7, so the J call may be wrong. CDR1 SGHVS and CDR2 FQNEAQ come from the germline V gene. This CDR3 spans 13 amino acids. CDR3 bases: TGTGCCAGCAGCTTACGTAGAGGCTACGAGCAGTACTTC. Amino acid sequence: CASSLRRGYEQYF.

Worth noting for this clonotype: Germline is not matched at one junction end, which may reflect a read error. This chain connects TRBV5-1 to TRBJ2-3, with 7 bases matching TRBD2. Germline V CDR1 and CDR2: SGHRS, YFSETQ. This CDR3 contains 17 residues. Here the CDR3 reads CASSRFGAGGSTDTRYF. The CDR3 nucleotides are TGCGCCAGCAGCCGTTTTGGGGCTGGCGGGAGCACAGATACGCGGTATTTT.

This clonotype was observed a handful of times. The chain uses TRBV20-1 and TRBJ2-1, with TRBD1 as a possible D gene (5 bases). The germline gives CDR1 DFQATT, CDR2 SNEGSKA (reference sequence). The CDR3 is 16 residues long. Trimming pared 2 bases from V and 0 bases from J, leaving 14 bases between. The CDR3 spells CSARPFPDSSYNEQFF. The CDR3 DNA reads as TGCAGTGCTAGACCCTTCCCCGACAGCTCCTACAATGAGCAGTTCTTC.

This clonotype was recorded only once. This rearrangement joins TRBV11-2 to TRBJ2-3, with unresolved D. Germline V gene data show CDR1 as SGHAT and CDR2 as FQNNGV. Deletions cut 4 bases from V and 2 bases from J, with 7 bases between. The CDR3 has 13 amino acids. The CDR3 DNA reads as TGTGCCAGCAGCTCTCCAGCCACAGATACGCAGTATTTT. This encodes CASSSPATDTQYF. The full variable domain, its missing parts supplied by reference TRBV11-2 and TRBJ2-3, is EAGVAQSPRYKIIEKRQSVAFWCNPISGHATLYWYQQILGQGPKLLIQFQNNGVVDDSQLPKDRFSAERLKGVDSTLKIQPAKLEDSAVYLCASSSPATDTQYFGPGTRLTVL.

The chain has TRBV12-3 or TRBV12-4 and TRBJ1-2, with 10 bases fitting TRBD1. The V and J ends lost 5 bases and 10 bases, in that order; junction bases with no gene match: 10. This CDR3 comprises 14 residues. CDR3 loop: CASSPTGQGRTYTF. The DNA of the CDR3 is TGTGCCAGCAGTCCCACGGGACAGGGGAGAACCTACACCTTC.

The chain recombines TRBV27 with TRBJ2-1; D unresolved. Trimming took 4 bases from V and 0 from J, leaving 10 bases between them. The CDR3 spans 15 residues. Germline loops: CDR1 MNHEY, CDR2 SMNVEV (reference sequence). CDR3 coding DNA: TGTGCCAGCAGTTGGGGTCTTAGCTCCTACAATGAGCAGTTCTTC. Protein: CASSWGLSSYNEQFF.

The V call is TRBV5-1, the J call TRBJ2-3, with unresolved D. From germline, CDR1 is SGHRS and CDR2 YFSETQ. Trimming stripped 2 bases from V and 0 bases from J, with 7 bases between. CDR3 length equals 14 residues. The CDR3 loop reads CASSLQYSTDTQYF. The CDR3 DNA reads TGCGCCAGCAGCTTACAGTATAGCACAGATACGCAGTATTTT.

A few counts support this clonotype. The chain couples TRBV29-1 to TRBJ1-1, with unresolved D. Germline V gives CDR1 SQVTM, CDR2 ANQGSEA. The germline V and J ends were trimmed by 0 bases and 3 bases, with 14 bases remaining between them. This CDR3 has 15 residues. The CDR3 DNA sequence: TGCAGCGTTGAAGAGGGATTGGTGGGATACACTGAAGCTTTCTTT. This sequence encodes CSVEEGLVGYTEAFF.

This clonotype turned up a few times. The V call is TRBV7-9, the J call TRBJ2-3; unclear D gene. CDR1 and CDR2 (germline): SEHNR, FQNEAQ (reference sequence). V was trimmed by 5 bases and J by 1 base, leaving 10 bases between them. The CDR3 runs 14 residues. Here the CDR3 DNA reads TGTGCCAGCAGCCGTATCCTGGGCACAGATACGCAGTATTTT. This translates into CASSRILGTDTQYF.

This chain connects TRBV7-3 to TRBJ2-3, with a weak D call TRBD1 (6 bases). Per germline, CDR1 SGHTA and CDR2 FQGTGA. The ends were cut back, 5 bases at V and 14 bases at J, with 20 bases in the middle. The CDR3 contains 13 residues. In DNA form, the CDR3 reads TGTGCCAGCAGCCCTACCCGCGGACAGTCCACGTATTTT. Translation: CASSPTRGQSTYF.

This chain links TRBV27 with TRBJ2-3; the D is unclear. There are 15 residues in the CDR3. From germline, CDR1 is MNHEY and CDR2 SMNVEV (reference sequence). V was pared by 6 bases and J by 1 base, with 14 bases between. In DNA form, the CDR3 reads TGTGCCAGCAGCCCGGTGGGTGGGGGCACAGATACGCAGTATTTT. Its translation is CASSPVGGGTDTQYF.

V usage is TRBV28 and J usage is TRBJ2-7; 7 nucleotides match TRBD1. V was clipped by 5 bases and J by 4 bases; unmatched bases: 5. This CDR3 is built from 13 residues. The germline gives CDR1 MDHEN, CDR2 SYDVKM. CDR3 sequence: CASSTKTGYEQYF. DNA for the CDR3: TGTGCCAGCAGTACCAAGACAGGGTACGAGCAGTACTTC.

V is TRBV7-3 and J is TRBJ2-5; no clear D gene. The CDR3 runs to 13 residues. Per the germline V gene, CDR1 is SGHTA and CDR2 is FQGTGA. The germline V and J ends were trimmed by 1 base and 5 bases, with 8 bases remaining between them. CDR3: CASSLMIGETQYF. In DNA form, the CDR3 reads TGTGCCAGCAGCTTAATGATAGGGGAGACCCAGTACTTC.

The V call is TRBV7-2, the J call TRBJ1-1, with a possible D match to TRBD1 (6 bases). V was cut by 9 bases and J by 3 bases, with 17 bases left in between. Germline-derived CDR1 and CDR2 are SGHTA and FQGNSA. The CDR3 consists of 14 residues. The CDR3 DNA follows: TGTGCCAGTTGTAGGGGGGGCAGCGACACTGAAGCTTTCTTT. Protein sequence: CASCRGGSDTEAFF. Full variable domain (rest looked up from reference TRBV7-2 and TRBJ1-1): GAGVSQSPSNKVTEKGKDVELRCDPISGHTALYWYRQSLGQGLEFLIYFQGNSAPDKSGLPSDRFSAERTGGSVSTLTIQRTQQEDSAVYLCASCRGGSDTEAFFGQGTRLTVV.

This clonotype appeared a few times. The chain combines TRBV9 with TRBJ2-1; D may be TRBD2 (5 bases). Trimming pared 7 bases from V and 6 bases from J, leaving 11 bases between. The CDR3 extends over 12 amino acids. Germline V gene sequence: CDR1 SGDLS, CDR2 YYNGEE. This chain's CDR3 is CASGPSRNEQFF. The CDR3 DNA follows: TGTGCCAGCGGGCCTAGCCGCAATGAGCAGTTCTTC.

This clonotype has a handful of counts. The chain combines TRBV2 with TRBJ1-6; no definite D call. The CDR3 runs to 15 residues. The V end lost 7 bases, the J end lost 2 bases, and 12 bases lay between the germline ends. Germline V gene data show CDR1 as SNHLY and CDR2 as FYNNEI. The CDR3 region has the DNA TGTGCCAGCAACCTGGGCGAGACCTATAATTCACCCCTCCACTTT. Translated: CASNLGETYNSPLHF.

The chain joins TRBV5-4 to TRBJ1-1; no firm D call. CDR1 is SGHNT, CDR2 YYREEE, per germline (reference sequence). The V end was cut by 2 bases, the J end by 3 bases, with 20 bases between. This CDR3 contains 17 residues. CDR3 in DNA: TGTGCCAGCAGCTTTTTAGTGTTCCTTTGGGGTTACACTGAAGCTTTCTTT. Translated, it gives CASSFLVFLWGYTEAFF.

The chain has TRBV5-8 and TRBJ2-7; D gene ambiguous. Germline V gives CDR1 SGHTS, CDR2 YDEGEE. The CDR3 totals 12 residues. Trimming removed 8 bases from V and 2 bases from J, with 11 bases in between. CDR3 amino acids: CARSGGAYEQYF. CDR3 DNA: TGTGCCAGATCCGGCGGCGCCTACGAGCAGTACTTC.

This clonotype was found a few times. V gene TRBV29-1 combines with J gene TRBJ2-1; 9 nucleotides agree with TRBD2. Trimming cost V 4 bases and J 7 bases; bases outside gene matches: 5. The CDR3 covers 13 residues. In germline, CDR1 is SQVTM, CDR2 ANQGSEA. CDR3 sequence reads: CSVGVLAGNEQFF. The CDR3 coding sequence is TGCAGCGTTGGAGTGCTAGCGGGGAATGAGCAGTTCTTC.

The gene calls are TRBV4-3 and TRBJ1-1, with 8 positions matching TRBD1. This CDR3 has 19 residues. The V segment lost 1 base and the J segment 3 bases; nucleotides outside the gene matches: 16. The germline gives CDR1 LGHNA, CDR2 YSLEER. CDR3 sequence: CASSQVLGARGQWDTEAFF. The CDR3 nucleotides are TGCGCCAGCAGCCAAGTTCTCGGCGCCAGGGGGCAATGGGACACTGAAGCTTTCTTT.

V and J are TRBV29-1 and TRBJ2-2; D unclear. Germline V gene sequence: CDR1 SQVTM, CDR2 ANQGSEA. The CDR3 length is 14 residues. V was pared by 0 bases and J by 1 base, with 6 bases between. DNA of the CDR3: TGCAGCGTTGAAGATCCCCAGAACACCGGGGAGCTGTTTTTT. Translating it yields CSVEDPQNTGELFF.

The chain combines TRBV12-3 or TRBV12-4 with TRBJ1-3; D is undetermined. Trimming cost V 1 base and J 3 bases, with 13 bases left between them. The CDR3 extends over 16 amino acids. In DNA form, the CDR3 reads TGTGCCAGCAGTTTAGTTTGGCCAACGAATGGAAACACCATATATTTT. Translation gives CASSLVWPTNGNTIYF.

The rearrangement uses TRBV2 and TRBJ2-1, with TRBD1 as a possible D gene (6 bases). Germline CDR1 is SNHLY and CDR2 is FYNNEI. The CDR3 runs 14 residues. The V end lost 8 bases, the J end lost 7 bases, and 18 bases lay between the germline ends. CDR3: CASRTASTFNEQFF. The CDR3 coding sequence is TGTGCCAGCCGGACAGCCTCAACGTTTAATGAGCAGTTCTTC.

The V gene is TRBV9, the J gene TRBJ2-5; 14 positions match TRBD2. The germline V gene has CDR1 SGDLS and CDR2 YYNGEE. The CDR3 runs to 18 residues. After removal of 4 bases from V and 5 bases from J, the junction contained 13 bases not matched to a gene. The CDR3 sequence: CASSPGLAGGLSEETQYF. CDR3 sequence (DNA): TGTGCCAGCAGCCCAGGACTAGCGGGGGGCTTATCCGAGGAGACCCAGTACTTC.

CDR3 residues: CSALQQGWDQPQHF. The CDR3 region has the DNA TGCAGTGCATTACAACAGGGGTGGGATCAGCCCCAGCATTTT. The chain uses TRBV20-1 and TRBJ1-5; 7 bases agree with TRBD1. Germline assignment: CDR1 DFQATT and CDR2 SNEGSKA (reference sequence). This CDR3 has 14 amino acids. V trimming: 6 bases; J trimming: 5 bases; junction bases outside the gene matches: 10.

This clonotype was counted only a few times. The rearrangement joins TRBV29-1 to TRBJ2-7; 9 positions match TRBD1. This CDR3 region has 13 residues. J lost 3 bases, V lost 4 bases, and 4 bases had no gene match. Germline values: CDR1 SQVTM, CDR2 ANQGSEA. CDR3 bases: TGCAGCGTTGTCCGGGACAGGGACTACGAGCAGTACTTC. This codes for CSVVRDRDYEQYF.

The rearrangement joins TRBV6-5 to TRBJ2-1, with 9 bases identical to TRBD1. The CDR3 is made up of 15 amino acids. CDR1 is MNHEY, CDR2 SVGAGI, per germline. V lost 2 bases to trimming and J lost 7 bases; unmatched junction nucleotides: 6. The CDR3 DNA sequence: TGTGCCAGCAGTTACCCGGGACAGGGTACTAATGAGCAGTTCTTC. Its protein is CASSYPGQGTNEQFF.

This rearrangement joins TRBV20-1 to TRBJ1-1; D gene unclear. The CDR3 contains 16 residues. With 2 bases removed from V and 1 base from J, the gap between germline ends came to 17 bases. In germline, CDR1 is DFQATT, CDR2 SNEGSKA (reference sequence). DNA of the CDR3: TGCAGTGCTAGATCCATGCACACAAAGGGGAACACTGAAGCTTTCTTT. Protein sequence: CSARSMHTKGNTEAFF.

The gene calls are TRBV7-9 and TRBJ2-5; 7 bases are shared with TRBD2. Germline V CDR1 and CDR2: SEHNR, FQNEAQ (reference sequence). J lost 5 bases, V lost 3 bases, and 15 bases had no gene match. This CDR3 is built from 17 residues. This CDR3 is CASSFIVGGERGETQYF. CDR3 bases: TGTGCCAGCAGCTTCATCGTTGGGGGGGAACGCGGCGAGACCCAGTACTTC.

This chain joins TRBV6-2 or TRBV6-3 and TRBJ2-1; 8 nucleotides agree with TRBD1. The germline V gene encodes CDR1 MNHEY and CDR2 SVGEGT. CDR3 length: 16 residues. Trimming removed 8 bases from V and 3 bases from J; junction bases left unmatched: 12. The CDR3 region has the DNA TGTGCCAGCCCCACCGACAGGGGTTTGGGCTACAATGAGCAGTTCTTC. Protein: CASPTDRGLGYNEQFF.

J is TRBJ1-4 and V is TRBV6-5; 10 bases map to TRBD1. The CDR3 runs 14 residues. Trimming took 6 bases from V and 8 from J; bases not matched to a gene: 6. Germline V gene data show CDR1 as MNHEY and CDR2 as SVGAGI. CDR3 sequence reads: CASSAGTGVEKLFF. In DNA, the CDR3 is TGTGCCAGCAGCGCCGGGACAGGGGTCGAAAAACTGTTTTTT.